This T cell receptor beta chain derives from a study of cytomegalovirus exposure and HLA in healthy donors. In the PCR, 60 Vbeta and 13 Jbeta primers were used. TCRdb's table, derived via immunoSEQ multiplex PCR, lists solely in-frame clones and lacks some. Seen here are some 130,000 clones, roughly 80% observed once, and the top ten hold 1%. The V end lost 5 bases, the J end lost 4 bases, and 11 bases lay between the germline ends. The CDR3 contains 13 residues. Germline-derived CDR1 and CDR2 are SEHNR and FQNEAQ (reference sequence). Concerning this clone: What it binds is unknown.

Study findings and constraints: A missense variant in DCLRE1C was later tied to TCR beta V- and J-gene trimming. Common viral pathogens were later found to be apparently linked to several of the most significant clusters.

J is TRBJ2-5 and V is TRBV7-9; possible D gene TRBD2, 5 bases. This sequence was found in a man between 40 and 49 years old in good health and CMV-seronegative. The sample taken for sequencing was PBMCs. The CDR3 DNA follows: TGTGCCAGCAGCCATAGACGGGGAGAGACCCAGTACTTC. This codes for CASSHRRGETQYF.